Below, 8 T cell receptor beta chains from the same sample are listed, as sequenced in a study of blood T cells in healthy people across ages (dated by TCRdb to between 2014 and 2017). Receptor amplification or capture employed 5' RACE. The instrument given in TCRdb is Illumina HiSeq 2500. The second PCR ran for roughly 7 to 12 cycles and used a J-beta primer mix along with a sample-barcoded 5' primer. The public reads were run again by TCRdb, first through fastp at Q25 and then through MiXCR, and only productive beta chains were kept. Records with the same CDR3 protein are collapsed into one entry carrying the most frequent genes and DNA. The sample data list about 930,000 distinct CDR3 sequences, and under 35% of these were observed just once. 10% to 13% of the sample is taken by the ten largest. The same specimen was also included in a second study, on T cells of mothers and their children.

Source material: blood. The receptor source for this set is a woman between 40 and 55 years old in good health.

In DNA form, the CDR3 reads TGTGCCAGCAGCTTAGGTGGGGGAATACAAGAGACCCAGTTCTTC. It encodes CASSLGGGIQETQFF. The chain is built from TRBV7-3 and TRBJ2-5; D assignment may be TRBD1 or TRBD2 (5 bases each). The better agreement between TRBJ2-1 and the DNA end casts doubt on the J call. Germline-derived CDR1 and CDR2 are SGHTA and FQGTGA. CDR3 length: 15 residues.

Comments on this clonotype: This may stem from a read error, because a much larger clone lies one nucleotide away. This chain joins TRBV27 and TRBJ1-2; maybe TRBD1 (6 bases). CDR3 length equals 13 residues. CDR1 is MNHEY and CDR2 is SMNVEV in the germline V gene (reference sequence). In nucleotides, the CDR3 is TGTGCCAGCAGATCGGACACAATCAGGGGCTGCACCTTC. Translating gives CASRSDTIRGCTF.

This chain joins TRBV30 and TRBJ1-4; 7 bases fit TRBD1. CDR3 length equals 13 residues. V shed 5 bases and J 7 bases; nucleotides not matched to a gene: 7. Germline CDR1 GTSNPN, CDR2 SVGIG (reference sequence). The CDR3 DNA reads TGTGCCTGGCTACCACGGGACAGTGAAAAACTGTTTTTT. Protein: CAWLPRDSEKLFF.

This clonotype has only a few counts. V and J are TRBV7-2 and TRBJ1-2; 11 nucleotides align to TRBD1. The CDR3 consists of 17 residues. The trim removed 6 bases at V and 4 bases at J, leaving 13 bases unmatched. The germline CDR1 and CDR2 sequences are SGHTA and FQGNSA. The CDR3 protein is CASSSGQGARGFYGYTF. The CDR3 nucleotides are TGTGCCAGCAGTTCCGGACAGGGGGCGCGGGGTTTCTATGGCTACACCTTC. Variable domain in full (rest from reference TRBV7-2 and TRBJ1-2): GAGVSQSPSNKVTEKGKDVELRCDPISGHTALYWYRQSLGQGLEFLIYFQGNSAPDKSGLPSDRFSAERTGGSVSTLTIQRTQQEDSAVYLCASSSGQGARGFYGYTFGSGTRLTVV.

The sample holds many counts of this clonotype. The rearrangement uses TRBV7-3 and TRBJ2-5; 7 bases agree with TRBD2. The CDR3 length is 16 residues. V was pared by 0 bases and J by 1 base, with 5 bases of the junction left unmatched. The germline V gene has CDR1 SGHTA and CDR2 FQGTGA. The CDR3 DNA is TGTGCCAGCAGCTTAACGTTTGGCGGGGGCCAAGAGACCCAGTACTTC. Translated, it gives CASSLTFGGGQETQYF.

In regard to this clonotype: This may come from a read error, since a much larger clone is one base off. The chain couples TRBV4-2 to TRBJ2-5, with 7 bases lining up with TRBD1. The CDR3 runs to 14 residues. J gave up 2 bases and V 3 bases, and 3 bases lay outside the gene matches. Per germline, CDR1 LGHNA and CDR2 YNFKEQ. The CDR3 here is CASSQGQTQETQYF. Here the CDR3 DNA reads TGTGCCAGCAGCCAGGGACAGACACAAGAGACCCAGTACTTC.

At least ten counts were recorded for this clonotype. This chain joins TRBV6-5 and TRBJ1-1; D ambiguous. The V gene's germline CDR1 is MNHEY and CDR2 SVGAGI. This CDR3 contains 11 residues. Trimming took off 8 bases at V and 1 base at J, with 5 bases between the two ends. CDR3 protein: CASFGNTEAFF. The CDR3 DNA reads TGTGCCAGCTTCGGGAACACTGAAGCTTTCTTT.

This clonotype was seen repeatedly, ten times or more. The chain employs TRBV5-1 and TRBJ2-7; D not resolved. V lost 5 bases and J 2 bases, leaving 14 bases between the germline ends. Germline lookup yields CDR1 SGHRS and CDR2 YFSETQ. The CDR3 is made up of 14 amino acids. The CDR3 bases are TGCGCCAGCAGTCGGCAGGCAGACACCTACGAGCAGTACTTC. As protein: CASSRQADTYEQYF.